These 32 T cell receptor beta chains share one sample of origin, sequenced in a study of Ad26.COV2.S vaccination and SARS-CoV-2 variants. Stated treatment: around 19 received Ad26.COV2.S at low or high dose, single or two shots; 5 received placebo; per-sample allocation not given. Sampling was done on day 63 after the first vaccine or placebo injection. The data were produced by immunoSEQ multiplex PCR, yet TCRdb's version contains in-frame clones alone and is incomplete. The repertoire holds about 410,000 clones, with about nine tenths as singletons. The sample here was peripheral blood, taken in a trial of Ad26.COV2.S vaccine versus placebo. The origin of the receptors is a person between 18 and 60 years old who received the Ad26.COV2.S COVID-19 vaccine or a placebo.

The chain combines TRBV5-3 with TRBJ2-1, with a possible D match to TRBD2 (6 bases). TRBV5-3 is sorted into the ORF group, with uncertain function. The CDR3 totals 15 residues. Deletions cut 3 bases from V and 6 bases from J, with 16 bases between. CDR3 bases: TGTGCCAGAAGCTGCGAAGGCCGGGACTTCAATGAGCAGTTCTTC. It is translated as CARSCEGRDFNEQFF.

Here the CDR3 reads CASSLGTSLYEQYF. The DNA of the CDR3 is TGTGCCAGCAGCCTCGGGACATCCCTCTACGAGCAGTACTTC. The chain couples TRBV7-9 to TRBJ2-7, with a weak D call TRBD1 (6 bases). The germline gives CDR1 SEHNR, CDR2 FQNEAQ (reference sequence). With 5 bases removed from V and 3 bases from J, the gap between germline ends came to 14 bases. This CDR3 region has 14 residues.

This clone has a single count. The chain links TRBV2 to TRBJ2-7, with TRBD1 identical over 7 bases. Losses at the gene ends were 3 bases for V and 5 bases for J; bases not matched to a gene: 10. Looked up from germline, CDR1 is SNHLY and CDR2 is FYNNEI. The CDR3 contains 15 residues. The CDR3 here is CASSDRGTGVDEQYF. CDR3 bases: TGTGCCAGCAGTGACCGGGGTACAGGGGTGGACGAGCAGTACTTC.

The chain employs TRBV27 and TRBJ2-5, with 11 bases fitting TRBD2. CDR3 size: 17 residues. Germline V lookup: CDR1 MNHEY, CDR2 SMNVEV (reference sequence). Losses at the gene ends were 5 bases for V and 0 bases for J; bases not matched to a gene: 8. CDR3 nucleotide sequence: TGTGCCAGCAGTCCTTCGGGACTAGCGGTTAACCAAGAGACCCAGTACTTC. Encoded protein: CASSPSGLAVNQETQYF.

This rearrangement joins TRBV7-8 to TRBJ2-4; perhaps TRBD2 as D (6 bases). This CDR3 is 16 amino acids long. V gave up 0 bases and J gave up 4 bases, with 13 bases separating them. Germline CDR1 reads SGHVS; CDR2 reads FQNEAQ. CDR3 in DNA: TGTGCCAGCAGCTTAGCGCTGACGGGGACTAAAAACATTCAGTACTTC. It codes for CASSLALTGTKNIQYF. Full variable domain (missing parts from reference TRBV7-8 and TRBJ2-4): GAGVSQSPRYKVAKRGQDVALRCDPISGHVSLFWYQQALGQGPEFLTYFQNEAQLDKSGLPSDRFFAERPEGSVSTLKIQRTQQEDSAVYLCASSLALTGTKNIQYFGAGTRLSVL.

This sequence joins TRBV13 and TRBJ1-1, with TRBD1 as a possible D gene (5 bases). The CDR3 loop spans 13 amino acids. Germline V gives CDR1 PRHDT, CDR2 FYEKMQ (reference sequence). Trimming cost V 5 bases and J 6 bases, with 13 bases left between them. CDR3 in amino acids: CASSQSGGSEAFF. The CDR3 nucleotides are TGTGCCAGCAGCCAATCGGGGGGATCTGAAGCTTTCTTT.

The V call is TRBV7-9, the J call TRBJ1-2, with D uncertain. Deletions cut 3 bases from V and 0 bases from J, with 8 bases between. The CDR3 is 14 amino acids. The germline CDR1 and CDR2 sequences are SEHNR and FQNEAQ (reference sequence). The CDR3 is CASSFDDTNYGYTF. CDR3 DNA: TGTGCCAGCAGCTTTGACGATACTAACTATGGCTACACCTTC.

As DNA, the CDR3 is TGCGCCAGCAGCCAAACAGCCGGGACAGGGGACGGGGAGCTGTTTTTT. Amino acid sequence: CASSQTAGTGDGELFF. The gene calls are TRBV4-3 and TRBJ2-2; TRBD1 matches 10 bases. Germline CDR1 is LGHNA and CDR2 is YSLEER. The CDR3 spans 16 residues. Losses at the gene ends were 2 bases for V and 7 bases for J; bases not matched to a gene: 7.

This chain joins TRBV29-1 and TRBJ1-2; 8 bases align to TRBD1. The length of the CDR3 is 12 residues. J lost 2 bases, V lost 8 bases, and 4 bases had no gene match. Germline CDR1 reads SQVTM; CDR2 reads ANQGSEA. This chain's CDR3 is CSSDRVNYGYTF. The CDR3 DNA follows: TGCAGCTCGGACAGGGTGAACTATGGCTACACCTTC.

The chain is built from TRBV4-3 and TRBJ2-2; D gene unclear. From germline, CDR1 is LGHNA and CDR2 YSLEER. Trimming removed 0 bases from V and 8 bases from J, with 4 bases in between. The CDR3 runs to 12 residues. The CDR3, as DNA: TGCGCCAGCAGCCAAGACTATGGGGAGCTGTTTTTT. This translates into CASSQDYGELFF.

The chain employs TRBV5-4 and TRBJ1-1; no reliable D call. V shed 6 bases and J shed 1 base, with 7 bases lying between them. Germline V gene data show CDR1 as SGHNT and CDR2 as YYREEE (reference sequence). This CDR3 comprises 12 residues. The CDR3 is CASTDGNTEAFF. The CDR3 nucleotides are TGTGCCAGCACAGATGGGAACACTGAAGCTTTCTTT.

In nucleotides, the CDR3 is TGCGCCAGCAGCACCGACCCGGGTAGGGATGAGCAGTTCTTC. Translated: CASSTDPGRDEQFF. The chain has TRBV5-1 and TRBJ2-1; no clear D gene. There are 14 residues in the CDR3. Germline CDR1 is SGHRS and CDR2 is YFSETQ. The V gene lost 4 bases and the J gene lost 8 bases, with 16 bases spanning the gap.

DNA for the CDR3: TGTGCCAGCAGGACTCCCGCGGGGGAGACCCAGTACTTC. Its protein is CASRTPAGETQYF. V and J are TRBV12-3 or TRBV12-4 and TRBJ2-5; tentatively, D is TRBD2 (6 bases). With 6 bases removed from V and 5 bases from J, the gap between germline ends came to 13 bases. This CDR3 has 13 residues.

The chain is built from TRBV12-5 and TRBJ2-7, with TRBD2 matching 12 bases. Germline CDR1 and CDR2: LGHNT and FRNRAP. Unmatched junction bases numbered 8, after V lost 3 bases and J lost 2 bases. The CDR3 has 17 residues. CDR3 region: CASGLPGTSGPAYEQYF. The CDR3 coding sequence is TGTGCTAGTGGTTTACCCGGGACTAGCGGGCCCGCCTACGAGCAGTACTTC.

The chain uses TRBV27 and TRBJ2-1, with 10 bases fitting TRBD2. Germline values: CDR1 MNHEY, CDR2 SMNVEV (reference sequence). Trimming at V came to 5 bases and at J to 3 bases, leaving 16 bases not matched to a gene. The CDR3 is 19 residues long. Here the CDR3 reads CASSGLGFPSGGNYNEQFF. Here the CDR3 DNA reads TGTGCCAGCAGTGGCCTGGGGTTTCCTAGCGGGGGCAACTACAATGAGCAGTTCTTC.

The gene calls are TRBV11-2 and TRBJ1-2; D is perhaps TRBD1 (6 bases). V was shortened by 5 bases and J by 3 bases, with 16 bases between the two germline ends. This CDR3 is 15 amino acids long. Germline V gene sequence: CDR1 SGHAT, CDR2 FQNNGV. The CDR3 protein is CASSPQTGGYYGYTF. CDR3 coding DNA: TGTGCCAGCAGCCCCCAGACAGGTGGCTACTATGGCTACACCTTC.

This clone has only a few counts. The rearrangement uses TRBV7-2 and TRBJ2-2; TRBD1 agrees at 7 bases. The CDR3 covers 15 residues. Per germline, CDR1 SGHTA and CDR2 FQGNSA. Trimming removed 3 bases from V and 2 bases from J; junction bases left unmatched: 3. The CDR3 region is CASSFRDSNTGELFF. Written as DNA, the CDR3 is TGTGCCAGCAGCTTCCGGGACAGTAACACCGGGGAGCTGTTTTTT. The full variable domain, completed using reference TRBV7-2 and TRBJ2-2, is GAGVSQSPSNKVTEKGKDVELRCDPISGHTALYWYRQSLGQGLEFLIYFQGNSAPDKSGLPSDRFSAERTGGSVSTLTIQRTQQEDSAVYLCASSFRDSNTGELFFGEGSRLTVL.

The V gene is TRBV5-8, the J gene TRBJ2-3, with D unresolved. V was pared by 0 bases and J by 5 bases, with 1 base between. The CDR3 runs 11 residues. Germline CDR1 SGHTS, CDR2 YDEGEE. The CDR3 nucleotides are TGTGCCAGCAGCTTGGTAGATACGCAGTATTTT. As protein: CASSLVDTQYF.

The chain has TRBV4-3 and TRBJ1-2, with a possible D match to TRBD1 (5 bases). Deletions cut 0 bases from V and 5 bases from J, with 19 bases between. This CDR3 has 17 residues. CDR1 is LGHNA, CDR2 YSLEER, per germline. CDR3 region: CASSQDLGGVASYGYTF. CDR3 in DNA: TGCGCCAGCAGCCAAGATCTTGGAGGGGTGGCGTCTTATGGCTACACCTTC.

This clone has a single count. The rearrangement uses TRBV7-8 and TRBJ2-7, with D unclear. Trimming removed 5 bases from V and 2 bases from J, with 10 bases in between. The length of the CDR3 is 13 residues. Looked up from germline, CDR1 is SGHVS and CDR2 is FQNEAQ. CDR3 DNA sequence: TGTGCCAGCAGCCGTGTCCTAACCTACGAGCAGTACTTC. This translates into CASSRVLTYEQYF.

The rearrangement uses TRBV28 and TRBJ1-6; D may be TRBD1 (5 bases). The CDR3 is made up of 15 amino acids. V was clipped by 8 bases and J by 0 bases, with 11 bases between them. Germline V gene sequence: CDR1 MDHEN, CDR2 SYDVKM. This CDR3 reads CASGAKYSYNSPLHF. CDR3 nucleotides: TGTGCCAGCGGGGCCAAGTACTCCTATAATTCACCCCTCCACTTT.

This rearrangement joins TRBV3-1 (or the pseudogene TRBV3-2) to TRBJ1-6; perhaps TRBD1 as D (6 bases). CDR1 is LGHDT and CDR2 is YNNKEL in the germline V gene (reference sequence). The CDR3 has 13 residues. V was clipped by 8 bases and J by 8 bases, with 13 bases between them. CDR3 protein: CASGGAWDSPLHF. The CDR3 coding sequence is TGTGCCAGCGGGGGGGCTTGGGATTCACCCCTCCACTTT.

The rearrangement joins TRBV6-5 to TRBJ2-2, with 11 bases aligning to TRBD1. This CDR3 has 15 residues. With V trimmed by 6 bases and J by 6 bases, 6 bases remained unmatched. Germline CDR1 is MNHEY and CDR2 is SVGAGI. Here the CDR3 reads CASRSGDRGSGELFF. As DNA, the CDR3 is TGTGCCAGCAGATCCGGGGACAGGGGGTCCGGGGAGCTGTTTTTT.

This sequence joins TRBV19 and TRBJ2-1; D gene ambiguous. Trimming took 5 bases from V and 4 from J, leaving 12 bases between them. Per germline, CDR1 LNHDA and CDR2 SQIVND (reference sequence). The CDR3 is 14 residues long. DNA for the CDR3: TGTGCCAGTAGTCCCTCCGCGTTTTACAATGAGCAGTTCTTC. It encodes CASSPSAFYNEQFF.

This chain connects TRBV9 to TRBJ1-1; D is unresolved. Trimming removed 3 bases at V and 13 bases at J, with 16 bases between. Germline lookup yields CDR1 SGDLS and CDR2 YYNGEE. The CDR3 loop spans 12 amino acids. CDR3 loop: CASSGPGPDFFF. The CDR3, as DNA: TGTGCCAGCAGCGGGCCGGGTCCCGACTTTTTCTTT.

The chain carries TRBV5-6 and TRBJ1-4; TRBD1 might be the D (5 bases). Germline lookup yields CDR1 SGHDT and CDR2 YYEEEE. The V end lost 4 bases, the J end lost 4 bases, and 17 bases lay between the germline ends. CDR3 length: 16 residues. DNA of the CDR3: TGTGCCAGCAGCCTTATACCGGGACGGAATAATGAAAAACTGTTTTTT. Its translation is CASSLIPGRNNEKLFF.

V is TRBV5-4 and J is TRBJ2-7; TRBD1 matches at 7 bases. The CDR3 has 11 residues. The V and J ends lost 4 bases and 6 bases, in that order; junction bases with no gene match: 1. Looked up from germline, CDR1 is SGHNT and CDR2 is YYREEE (reference sequence). The CDR3 DNA follows: TGTGCCAGCAGCAGGGGGCCCGAGCAGTACTTC. Translated, it gives CASSRGPEQYF.

J is TRBJ1-3 and V is TRBV9, with 8 positions matching TRBD1. The CDR3 runs 16 residues. V trimming: 3 bases; J trimming: 0 bases; junction bases outside the gene matches: 5. Looked up from germline, CDR1 is SGDLS and CDR2 is YYNGEE. The CDR3 coding sequence is TGTGCCAGCAGCGCGAGACAGGGGTCCTCTGGAAACACCATATATTTT. Protein product: CASSARQGSSGNTIYF.

The chain recombines TRBV6-5 with TRBJ2-7, with 13 bases fitting TRBD2. Germline V gives CDR1 MNHEY, CDR2 SVGAGI. The V gene end was trimmed by 6 bases and the J gene end by 2 bases; junction bases not matched to a gene: 4. This CDR3 has 15 amino acids. The CDR3 spells CASSGLAGATYEQYF. The CDR3 DNA reads as TGTGCCAGCAGCGGACTAGCGGGGGCAACCTACGAGCAGTACTTC.

The rearrangement links TRBV27 to TRBJ2-5; D ambiguous. V lost 6 bases and J 5 bases, leaving 13 bases between the germline ends. The CDR3 loop spans 13 amino acids. Germline CDR1 reads MNHEY; CDR2 reads SMNVEV (reference sequence). Written as DNA, the CDR3 is TGTGCCAGCAGCCCAAATGGCCAGGAGACCCAGTACTTC. The encoded protein is CASSPNGQETQYF.

V gene TRBV12-5 combines with J gene TRBJ1-4; D not resolved. Germline CDR1 LGHNT, CDR2 FRNRAP. Between the trimmed V and J ends, which lost 7 bases and 1 base, there was a span of 10 bases. This CDR3 contains 14 residues. The CDR3 loop reads CASAASVTNEKLFF. Here the CDR3 DNA reads TGTGCTAGTGCGGCCTCGGTAACTAATGAAAAACTGTTTTTT.

V and J are TRBV18 and TRBJ1-3; 7 bases align to TRBD1. Germline trimming cut 8 bases from V and 0 bases from J; bases unmatched to any gene: 10. Germline assignment: CDR1 KGHSH and CDR2 LQKENI. The CDR3 has 16 residues. CDR3 nucleotides: TGTGCCAGCCCGGGGACAGTGACCCTCTCTGGAAACACCATATATTTT. Its protein is CASPGTVTLSGNTIYF.